The next 26 T cell receptor beta chains were all read from a single sample in a study of cytomegalovirus exposure and HLA in healthy donors. Vbeta (60) and Jbeta (13) primers were used in the PCR. Measured with immunoSEQ multiplex PCR; TCRdb has only the in-frame clones, and not every one. The profile shows about 130,000 clones, 75% to 85% of them singletons. The sequenced sample was PBMCs. These receptors all stem from a woman between 35 and 50 years old in good health and CMV-seropositive.

The chain couples TRBV7-2 to TRBJ1-4; weak D call: TRBD1 (6 bases). There are 13 residues in the CDR3. V was cut by 1 base and J by 7 bases, with 7 bases left in between. Per the germline V gene, CDR1 is SGHTA and CDR2 is FQGNSA. CDR3 region: CASSLGTAEKLFF. The CDR3 DNA reads TGTGCCAGCAGCTTAGGGACAGCTGAAAAACTGTTTTTT.

This CDR3 reads CASGPPGGETQYF. For the CDR3, the DNA is TGTGCTAGTGGTCCGCCAGGGGGCGAGACCCAGTACTTC. V usage is TRBV12-5 and J usage is TRBJ2-5; 8 nucleotides line up with TRBD1. J lost 5 bases, V lost 5 bases, and 4 bases had no gene match. Germline V CDR1 and CDR2: LGHNT, FRNRAP. CDR3 length equals 13 residues.

This chain links TRBV4-1 with TRBJ2-1; no reliable D call. CDR3 length: 13 amino acids. The germline gives CDR1 MGHRA, CDR2 YSYEKL. V lost 1 base to trimming and J lost 10 bases, with 11 bases between them. The DNA of the CDR3 is TGCGCCAGCAGCCAAGGCTTAGTTCGGGAGCAGTTCTTC. Its protein product is CASSQGLVREQFF.

J is TRBJ1-2 and V is TRBV29-1; D ambiguous. The CDR3 has 12 amino acids. With 4 bases removed from V and 2 bases from J, the gap between germline ends came to 8 bases. The germline CDR1 and CDR2 sequences are SQVTM and ANQGSEA. The chain's CDR3 is CSVAGENYGYTF. Written as DNA, the CDR3 is TGCAGCGTTGCCGGGGAAAACTATGGCTACACCTTC.

V is TRBV7-2 and J is TRBJ2-7; tentatively, D is TRBD1 (6 bases). The CDR3 loop spans 18 amino acids. With 2 bases removed from V and 2 bases from J, the gap between germline ends came to 22 bases. CDR1 and CDR2 (germline): SGHTA, FQGNSA. Here the CDR3 reads CASSLLLLDRTDPYEQYF. The CDR3 bases are TGTGCCAGCAGCTTACTTCTCCTTGACCGGACAGACCCCTACGAGCAGTACTTC.

The chain joins TRBV29-1 to TRBJ2-5; tentative D call: TRBD2 (6 bases). Germline V gives CDR1 SQVTM, CDR2 ANQGSEA. V was trimmed by 7 bases and J by 5 bases, leaving 14 bases between them. The CDR3 has 12 residues. CDR3: CSAMRGEETQYF. CDR3 nucleotide sequence: TGCAGCGCCATGCGGGGAGAGGAGACCCAGTACTTC.

This CDR3 reads CSVFRDKNIQYF. DNA of the CDR3: TGCAGCGTGTTCAGGGACAAAAACATTCAGTACTTC. V gene TRBV29-1 combines with J gene TRBJ2-4; maybe TRBD1 (5 bases). The CDR3 length is 12 residues. Germline CDR1 and CDR2: SQVTM and ANQGSEA. The germline V and J ends were trimmed by 6 bases and 3 bases, with 9 bases remaining between them. Full variable domain (remainder filled in from reference TRBV29-1 and TRBJ2-4): SAVISQKPSRDICQRGTSLTIQCQVDSQVTMMFWYRQQPGQSLTLIATANQGSEATYESGFVIDKFPISRPNLTFSTLTVSNMSPEDSSIYLCSVFRDKNIQYFGAGTRLSVL.

This clone was seen only a few times. J is TRBJ1-3 and V is TRBV7-2; the D is unclear. Germline V lookup: CDR1 SGHTA, CDR2 FQGNSA. CDR3 size: 14 residues. Deletions cut 7 bases from V and 0 bases from J, with 10 bases between. CDR3 nucleotide sequence: TGTGCCAGCAAGTTGAGAATCTCTGGAAACACCATATATTTT. This gives the protein CASKLRISGNTIYF.

This chain uses TRBV5-1 with TRBJ2-7, with a weak D call TRBD2 (5 bases). The V gene's germline CDR1 is SGHRS and CDR2 YFSETQ. V lost 4 bases, J lost 7 bases, and 24 bases lay in between. The CDR3 totals 16 residues. The chain's CDR3 is CASSPSGYAPQIEQYF. CDR3 coding DNA: TGCGCCAGCAGCCCATCGGGGTATGCCCCTCAGATAGAGCAGTACTTC.

The CDR3 region has the DNA TGTGCCAGCAAAAAGACAGGGGACGGCAATCAGCCCCAGCATTTT. The encoded protein is CASKKTGDGNQPQHF. The chain couples TRBV6-5 to TRBJ1-5; 8 nucleotides match TRBD1. CDR1 is MNHEY and CDR2 is SVGAGI in the germline V gene. The CDR3 runs to 15 residues. After removal of 7 bases from V and 2 bases from J, the junction contained 7 bases not matched to a gene.

There are a few counts of this clone. V usage is TRBV9 and J usage is TRBJ1-3, with 9 bases lining up with TRBD1. The junction had 3 bases not matched to a gene; V was cut back by 0 bases and J by 2 bases. The germline CDR1 and CDR2 sequences are SGDLS and YYNGEE. This CDR3 contains 16 residues. CDR3 loop: CASSVEGQGPGNTIYF. For the CDR3, the DNA is TGTGCCAGCAGCGTAGAGGGACAGGGCCCTGGAAACACCATATATTTT. Looking up the rest from reference TRBV9 and TRBJ1-3 gives the full variable domain: DSGVTQTPKHLITATGQRVTLRCSPRSGDLSVYWYQQSLDQGLQFLIQYYNGEERAKGNILERFSAQQFPDLHSELNLSSLELGDSALYFCASSVEGQGPGNTIYFGEGSWLTVV.

The rearrangement uses TRBV29-1 and TRBJ2-3, with D perhaps matching TRBD1 (6 bases). This CDR3 region has 15 residues. Trimming cost V 0 bases and J 1 base, with 11 bases left between them. Germline V lookup: CDR1 SQVTM, CDR2 ANQGSEA. The CDR3 is CSVEDGDTRTDTQYF. Written as DNA, the CDR3 is TGCAGCGTTGAAGACGGGGACACTCGCACAGATACGCAGTATTTT.

This sequence joins TRBV7-9 and TRBJ2-7; 10 nucleotides align to TRBD1. CDR1 and CDR2 from the germline V gene are SEHNR and FQNEAQ (reference sequence). The CDR3 runs to 12 residues. Germline trimming cut 5 bases from V and 6 bases from J; bases unmatched to any gene: 1. The CDR3 protein is CASSGTGVEQYF. The CDR3 bases are TGTGCCAGCAGCGGGACAGGGGTCGAGCAGTACTTC.

The chain has TRBV11-2 and TRBJ2-3, with 7 bases aligning to TRBD2. The CDR3 sequence is 14 residues long. CDR1 and CDR2 (germline): SGHAT, FQNNGV. The V and J ends lost 3 bases and 7 bases, in that order; junction bases with no gene match: 7. The CDR3 sequence is CASSFSGKAYTQYF. The CDR3 DNA reads TGTGCCAGCAGCTTCAGCGGGAAAGCCTATACGCAGTATTTT.

The chain links TRBV27 to TRBJ2-3; unclear D gene. The CDR3 runs 15 residues. Germline CDR1 reads MNHEY; CDR2 reads SMNVEV (reference sequence). The ends were cut back, 2 bases at V and 4 bases at J, with 13 bases in the middle. The CDR3 reads CASSLVAPGPDTQYF. CDR3 coding DNA: TGTGCCAGCAGTTTAGTTGCCCCAGGCCCAGATACGCAGTATTTT.

This chain joins TRBV9 and TRBJ2-5, with TRBD1 matching 8 bases. V lost 0 bases and J lost 6; bases outside the gene matches: 10. Looked up from germline, CDR1 is SGDLS and CDR2 is YYNGEE. The CDR3 is 16 amino acids. The CDR3 sequence is CASSVEAGQGFQTQYF. CDR3 coding DNA: TGTGCCAGCAGCGTAGAAGCAGGACAGGGTTTTCAGACCCAGTACTTC.

The table lists this clone with a few counts. The V and J genes are TRBV6-5 and TRBJ1-5, with D possibly TRBD1 on 5 matching bases. The CDR3 runs 15 residues. Per the germline V gene, CDR1 is MNHEY and CDR2 is SVGAGI. V was shortened by 2 bases and J by 3 bases, with 11 bases between the two germline ends. The CDR3 loop reads CASSYGAGNNQPQHF. The CDR3 DNA follows: TGTGCCAGCAGTTACGGGGCCGGAAACAATCAGCCCCAGCATTTT.

The chain links TRBV7-9 to TRBJ2-1; TRBD2 matches 7 bases. The CDR3 runs to 18 residues. The junction had 13 bases not matched to a gene; V was cut back by 1 base and J by 4 bases. Germline CDR1 and CDR2: SEHNR and FQNEAQ (reference sequence). DNA of the CDR3: TGTGCCAGCAGCTTAGGGCCCGGTGCTAGCGGCGGGTACAATGAGCAGTTCTTC. Amino acid sequence: CASSLGPGASGGYNEQFF.

The chain has TRBV5-1 and TRBJ2-5; 9 bases map to TRBD1. The CDR3 spans 15 residues. From germline, CDR1 is SGHRS and CDR2 YFSETQ. Trimming cost V 4 bases and J 4 bases; bases outside gene matches: 8. CDR3: CASSTVDRGRETQYF. The CDR3, as DNA: TGCGCCAGCAGCACCGTGGACAGGGGAAGAGAGACCCAGTACTTC.

The table lists this clone with a few counts. V gene TRBV5-8 combines with J gene TRBJ2-2; TRBD2 aligns across 13 bases. The CDR3 consists of 15 residues. The germline CDR1 and CDR2 sequences are SGHTS and YDEGEE. After removal of 7 bases from V and 5 bases from J, the junction contained 5 bases not matched to a gene. The CDR3: CASELAGGWTGELFF. As DNA, the CDR3 is TGTGCCAGCGAACTAGCGGGAGGGTGGACCGGGGAGCTGTTTTTT.

The chain carries TRBV5-5 and TRBJ2-7, with TRBD1 identical over 9 bases. In germline, CDR1 is SGHKS, CDR2 YYEKEE (reference sequence). The CDR3 contains 15 residues. J gave up 5 bases and V 3 bases, and 9 bases lay outside the gene matches. The CDR3 nucleotides read TGTGCCAGCAGCTGGGGGGACAGGGTCTACAACGAGCAGTACTTC. Its translation is CASSWGDRVYNEQYF.

The chain links TRBV4-3 to TRBJ2-3; a possible D gene is TRBD2 (6 bases). Germline V gene lookup returns CDR1 LGHNA and CDR2 YSLEER. V was clipped by 0 bases and J by 5 bases, with 18 bases between them. This CDR3 region has 17 residues. The CDR3: CASSQEGRGLGEDTQYF. The CDR3 bases are TGCGCCAGCAGCCAAGAGGGTCGGGGACTCGGCGAAGATACGCAGTATTTT.

The chain combines TRBV7-2 with TRBJ2-2, with D hard to call. The CDR3 length is 14 residues. V was pared by 0 bases and J by 3 bases, with 5 bases between. Germline loops: CDR1 SGHTA, CDR2 FQGNSA. The CDR3: CASSLARHTGELFF. CDR3 in DNA: TGTGCCAGCAGCTTAGCGCGGCACACCGGGGAGCTGTTTTTT.

The chain couples TRBV15 to TRBJ2-2; no clear D gene. The length of the CDR3 is 13 residues. Germline values: CDR1 LNHNV, CDR2 YYDKDF (reference sequence). The V gene lost 0 bases and the J gene lost 8 bases, with 7 bases spanning the gap. CDR3 sequence reads: CATSRDYLGELFF. CDR3 nucleotides: TGTGCCACCAGCAGAGATTATTTGGGGGAGCTGTTTTTT.

CDR3 region: CASSFTENTGELFF. In DNA form, the CDR3 reads TGTGCCAGCAGTTTCACAGAGAACACCGGGGAGCTGTTTTTT. The V gene is TRBV27, the J gene TRBJ2-2; D not resolved. The CDR3 is 14 residues long. In germline, CDR1 is MNHEY, CDR2 SMNVEV (reference sequence). V lost 3 bases to trimming and J lost 1 base, with 6 bases between them.

V and J are TRBV21-1 and TRBJ1-3. TRBV21-1 is noted as a pseudogene. The CDR3 is 14 residues long. The CDR3 DNA sequence: TGTGCCAGCAGATTATCTAATGCTGGAAACACCATATATTTT. The encoded protein is CASRLSNAGNTIYF.